A single T cell receptor (beta chain) is shown here with its context. V was cut by 5 bases and J by 2 bases, with 4 bases left in between. Looked up from germline, CDR1 is GTSNPN and CDR2 is SVGIG (reference sequence). The CDR3 has 12 amino acids. This sample is drawn from a study of control samples from healthy donors and cancer patients. TCRdb's table, derived via immunoSEQ multiplex PCR, lists solely in-frame clones and lacks some. The table includes about 140,000 clones, about nine tenths detected once. This receptor was obtained from a man aged 25 to 40 in good health. The sequenced sample was blood. The chain employs TRBV30 and TRBJ2-6; D gene uncertain. The DNA for the CDR3 is TGTGCCTGGGATCCTGGGGCCAACGTCCTGACTTTC. As protein: CAWDPGANVLTF.